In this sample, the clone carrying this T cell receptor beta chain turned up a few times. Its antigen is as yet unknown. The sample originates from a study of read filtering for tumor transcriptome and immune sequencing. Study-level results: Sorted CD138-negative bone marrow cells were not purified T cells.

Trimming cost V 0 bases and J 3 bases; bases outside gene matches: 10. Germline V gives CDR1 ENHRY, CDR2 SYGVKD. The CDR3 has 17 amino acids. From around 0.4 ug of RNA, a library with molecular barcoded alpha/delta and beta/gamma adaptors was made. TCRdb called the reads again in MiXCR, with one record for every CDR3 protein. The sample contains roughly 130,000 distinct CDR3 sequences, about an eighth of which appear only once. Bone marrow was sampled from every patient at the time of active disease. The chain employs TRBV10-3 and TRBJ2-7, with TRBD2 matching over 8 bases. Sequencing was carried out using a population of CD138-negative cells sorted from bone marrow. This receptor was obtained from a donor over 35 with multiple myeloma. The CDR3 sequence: CAISESTPGGGNYEQYF. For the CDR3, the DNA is TGTGCCATCAGTGAGTCCACCCCGGGGGGGGGGAACTACGAGCAGTACTTC.